These 11 T cell receptor beta chains were sequenced from one sample in a study of shared clonotypes between healthy human individuals. Assay: immunoSEQ multiplex PCR; the TCRdb copy retains only in-frame clones and omits some. The sample has some 580,000 clones, 97% seen once; the top ten hold approximately 0.057%. Source material: naive CD4+ T cells sorted from blood. Subset here: CD45RA+ positively selected. The receptor set was obtained from a woman aged 30 to 39 in good health.

The count of this clone is one. The CDR3 nucleotides read TGTGCCAGCAGCTTCCGGGACAGGTACCTCTCTGGGGCCAACGTCCTGACTTTC. It is translated as CASSFRDRYLSGANVLTF. The chain joins TRBV2 to TRBJ2-6, with TRBD1 matching 8 bases. V lost 6 bases and J lost 0; bases outside the gene matches: 10. The V gene's germline CDR1 is SNHLY and CDR2 FYNNEI. This CDR3 has 18 residues.

The chain links TRBV30 to TRBJ2-1, with D perhaps being TRBD1 or TRBD2 (5 bases each). V shed 4 bases and J shed 7 bases, with 26 bases lying between them. The length of the CDR3 is 17 residues. In germline, CDR1 is GTSNPN, CDR2 SVGIG (reference sequence). The CDR3 sequence is CAWTPWGKSIKGNEQFF. The CDR3, as DNA: TGTGCCTGGACCCCTTGGGGGAAATCCATCAAGGGGAATGAGCAGTTCTTC.

This chain joins TRBV4-2 and TRBJ2-3; TRBD2 agrees at 9 bases. V shed 4 bases and J 0 bases; nucleotides not matched to a gene: 11. Germline V lookup: CDR1 LGHNA, CDR2 YNFKEQ. The CDR3 extends over 18 amino acids. CDR3 amino acids: CASSPVTSGSTSTDTQYF. The CDR3 region has the DNA TGTGCCAGCAGCCCGGTGACTAGCGGCTCCACTAGCACAGATACGCAGTATTTT.

The chain joins TRBV7-9 to TRBJ1-2; D unclear. Germline V gene sequence: CDR1 SEHNR, CDR2 FQNEAQ (reference sequence). There are 11 residues in the CDR3. With 5 bases removed from V and 8 bases from J, the gap between germline ends came to 9 bases. The CDR3 protein is CASSPVTGYTF. Written as DNA, the CDR3 is TGTGCCAGCAGCCCCGTGACAGGCTACACCTTC.

As concerns this clone: Other DNA sequences from this sample encode an identical CDR3 as well. This rearrangement joins TRBV11-3 to TRBJ2-2; D gene unclear. V lost 3 bases to trimming and J lost 7 bases, with 6 bases between them. Germline CDR1 is SGHNT and CDR2 is YENEEA. CDR3 length: 12 residues. DNA for the CDR3: TGTGCCAGCAGCTTGTATGGCGGGGAGCTGTTTTTT. This codes for CASSLYGGELFF.

This chain joins TRBV18 and TRBJ2-2; 9 bases match TRBD1. J was trimmed by 3 bases and V by 1 base; bases with no gene match: 9. From germline, CDR1 is KGHSH and CDR2 LQKENI. There are 18 residues in the CDR3. For the CDR3, the DNA is TGTGCCAGCTCACCACGTTTTATAGGACAGGGGTACACCGGGGAGCTGTTTTTT. This encodes CASSPRFIGQGYTGELFF.

The CDR3 loop is CAWTPAGERYEQYF. DNA for the CDR3: TGTGCCTGGACCCCGGCCGGGGAGAGGTACGAGCAGTACTTC. The genes are TRBV30 and TRBJ2-5, with D perhaps TRBD2 (5 bases). The assigned J gene may be wrong: the sequence end matches TRBJ2-7 better. The CDR3 spans 14 residues. Germline CDR1 GTSNPN, CDR2 SVGIG (reference sequence).

This chain links TRBV29-1 with TRBJ2-6; D is uncertain. The CDR3 covers 14 residues. The germline V and J ends were trimmed by 4 bases and 0 bases, with 7 bases remaining between them. Germline loops: CDR1 SQVTM, CDR2 ANQGSEA. The CDR3 loop reads CSVAWGSGANVLTF. DNA of the CDR3: TGCAGCGTTGCGTGGGGCTCTGGGGCCAACGTCCTGACTTTC. The full variable domain, its missing parts supplied by reference TRBV29-1 and TRBJ2-6, is SAVISQKPSRDICQRGTSLTIQCQVDSQVTMMFWYRQQPGQSLTLIATANQGSEATYESGFVIDKFPISRPNLTFSTLTVSNMSPEDSSIYLCSVAWGSGANVLTFGAGSRLTVL.

The chain recombines TRBV5-6 with TRBJ1-4, with 9 bases that match TRBD1. The V segment lost 3 bases and the J segment 5 bases; nucleotides outside the gene matches: 5. The CDR3 consists of 15 residues. Per germline, CDR1 SGHDT and CDR2 YYEEEE. CDR3 bases: TGTGCCAGCAGCTCCACCGGGACAGGGAATGAAAAACTGTTTTTT. It is translated as CASSSTGTGNEKLFF.

The rearrangement joins TRBV7-8 to TRBJ1-1; D remains unclear. The CDR3 is made up of 13 amino acids. The V end was cut by 1 base, the J end by 2 bases, with 5 bases between. In germline, CDR1 is SGHVS, CDR2 FQNEAQ. CDR3 DNA sequence: TGTGCCAGCAGCTTAGGCAGTAACACTGAAGCTTTCTTT. Its translation: CASSLGSNTEAFF.

This chain joins TRBV6-6 and TRBJ2-7; 11 bases line up with TRBD2. This CDR3 has 16 amino acids. Germline V lookup: CDR1 MNHNY, CDR2 SVGAGI (reference sequence). The trim removed 6 bases at V and 1 base at J, leaving 8 bases unmatched. CDR3 DNA sequence: TGTGCCAGCAGGACTATAGGGACTAGCGGTTCCTACGAGCAGTACTTC. Its translation is CASRTIGTSGSYEQYF.